This TCR beta chain was recovered during a study of shared clonotypes between healthy human individuals. As for the study in general: Each donor's CD4 naive and CD4 memory cells filled three plates apiece, CD8 naive two, and CD8 memory one.

Overall study results and limits: Investigators collected only blood, and repertoires in tissues likely differ.

Source study methods: Filtering was not the same, since immunoSEQ gave junction-only sequences without quality scores. Clones were sequenced by immunoSEQ multiplex PCR, and TCRdb holds only the in-frame ones, with some missing. V and J calls and clone size are copied from that table; D and trimming were computed from the DNA. The sample lists about 2,500,000 clones; around 90% were seen once. To note about this clone: The antigen remains undetermined.

The germline CDR1 and CDR2 sequences are MGHDK and SYGVNS. This CDR3 contains 15 residues. The chain carries TRBV25-1 and TRBJ2-5; D possibly uses TRBD1 or TRBD2 (5 bases each). Gene TRBJ2-7 matches the end of the DNA better, so the J call may be wrong. The TCR sequence derives from a young man in good health. Material for sequencing was naive CD4+ T cells sorted from blood. Subset given: CD45RA+ positively selected. This CDR3 reads CASSSTAGASYEQYF. CDR3 sequence (DNA): TGTGCCAGCAGTTCTACTGCCGGGGCCTCCTACGAGCAGTACTTC.